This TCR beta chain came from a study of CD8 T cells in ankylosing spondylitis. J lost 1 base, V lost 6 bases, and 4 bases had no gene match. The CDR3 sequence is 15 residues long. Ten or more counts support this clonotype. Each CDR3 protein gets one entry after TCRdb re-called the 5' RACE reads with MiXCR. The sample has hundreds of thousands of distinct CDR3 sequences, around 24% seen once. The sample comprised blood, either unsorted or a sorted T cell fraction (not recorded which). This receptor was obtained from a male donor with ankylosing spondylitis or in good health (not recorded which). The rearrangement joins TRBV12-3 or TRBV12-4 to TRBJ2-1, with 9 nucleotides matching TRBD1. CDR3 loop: CASRLDRGSYNEQFF. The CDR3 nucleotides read TGTGCCAGCAGACTCGACAGGGGGTCCTACAATGAGCAGTTCTTC.